These 32 T cell receptor beta chains came from one sample sequenced in a study of molecular identifiers for immune sequencing clone quantification (dated by TCRdb to 2017 to 2018). The library was generated by PCR. Instrument on record: Illumina HiSeq 4000. TCRdb took the public reads, trimmed them with fastp at Q25, ran MiXCR for clone calling and kept in-frame beta chains. Rows matching on CDR3 protein sequence are summarized as one entry with the most common DNA and genes. A total of under 650,000 distinct CDR3 sequences appear in this sample, just under 20% of them only once. The ten largest account for roughly 0.85% of the sample. The source material was naive CD8+ T cells from blood, with Jurkat cell RNA spiked in. The sample's cell subset or site, from its label and the paper: FACS-sorted CD8+CD4-CCR7+CD45RA+ naive T cells. The source is a human donor in good health. Some libraries in this study had Jurkat cell RNA spiked in.

This clonotype is a singleton in its sample. A read error may produce the germline difference seen at one junction end. CDR3 amino acids: CASSYSIRGPQGCAF. The CDR3 region has the DNA TGTGCCAGCAGTTACTCGATTCGTGGACCCCAGGGCTGCGCCTTC. V gene TRBV6-5 combines with J gene TRBJ1-2; weak D call: TRBD1 (5 bases). CDR1 MNHEY and CDR2 SVGAGI come from the germline V gene. CDR3 size: 15 residues.

V gene TRBV7-9 combines with J gene TRBJ2-3, with D uncertain. The CDR3 has 15 residues. Germline loops: CDR1 SEHNR, CDR2 FQNEAQ (reference sequence). The ends were cut back, 1 base at V and 4 bases at J, with 12 bases in the middle. CDR3: CASSLGQSGADTQYF. CDR3 DNA: TGTGCCAGCAGCTTAGGTCAGTCTGGGGCAGATACGCAGTATTTT.

This clonotype was counted at least ten times. This rearrangement joins TRBV7-8 to TRBJ2-1; D unresolved. V was shortened by 7 bases and J by 0 bases, with 13 bases between the two germline ends. Germline CDR1 is SGHVS and CDR2 is FQNEAQ. The CDR3 covers 15 residues. CDR3 sequence reads: CASTLRPTSYNEQFF. CDR3 coding DNA: TGTGCCAGCACCCTAAGGCCGACCTCCTACAATGAGCAGTTCTTC. The full variable domain, its missing parts supplied by reference TRBV7-8 and TRBJ2-1, is GAGVSQSPRYKVAKRGQDVALRCDPISGHVSLFWYQQALGQGPEFLTYFQNEAQLDKSGLPSDRFFAERPEGSVSTLKIQRTQQEDSAVYLCASTLRPTSYNEQFFGPGTRLTVL.

This clonotype was recorded many times. As DNA, the CDR3 is TGTGCCAGCAGCCTAGCGGGAGCTATCACAGATACGCAGTATTTT. Translating gives CASSLAGAITDTQYF. This chain uses TRBV4-2 with TRBJ2-3; 9 bases are shared with TRBD2. With 4 bases clipped from V and 2 bases from J, the junction kept 4 bases outside the gene matches. In germline, CDR1 is LGHNA, CDR2 YNFKEQ. The CDR3 consists of 15 residues.

Concerning this clonotype itself: This sequence may be a read error, since a much larger clone differs from it by one base. The rearrangement uses TRBV19 and TRBJ2-6, with 11 bases lining up with TRBD1. The CDR3 sequence is 17 residues long. Germline CDR1 LNHDA, CDR2 SQIVND (reference sequence). The CDR3 DNA reads as TGTGCCGGTAGTTTGGACAGGGGGCCCTCTGGGGCCAACGTCCTGACTTTC. The encoded protein is CAGSLDRGPSGANVLTF.

In the case of this clonotype: One junction end does not reproduce the germline sequence, and a read error may be involved. V and J are TRBV27 and TRBJ2-7; TRBD1 is a possible D gene (6 bases). In germline, CDR1 is MNHEY, CDR2 SMNVEV (reference sequence). CDR3 size: 14 residues. Here the CDR3 DNA reads TGTGCCAACAGTTTACGGGACACGTCCTACGAGCAGTACTTC. Translation gives CANSLRDTSYEQYF.

This clonotype was recorded at least ten times. The chain is built from TRBV7-4 and TRBJ1-1; no definite D call. Between the trimmed V and J ends, which lost 6 bases and 5 bases, there was a span of 7 bases. The CDR3 covers 11 residues. Per the germline V gene, CDR1 is SGHVT and CDR2 is SQSDAQ. This chain's CDR3 is CASRGRTEAFF. For the CDR3, the DNA is TGTGCCAGCAGGGGAAGGACTGAAGCTTTCTTT.

This clonotype has only a few counts. The chain joins TRBV19 to TRBJ1-6; a weak D match, TRBD1 (5 bases). Deletions cut 7 bases from V and 14 bases from J, with 15 bases between. The CDR3 is 12 residues long. Germline-derived CDR1 and CDR2 are LNHDA and SQIVND (reference sequence). This chain's CDR3 is CASTPARGALHF. DNA for the CDR3: TGTGCCAGTACCCCGGCCCGGGGGGCCCTCCACTTT.

This clonotype was counted ten times or more. V and J are TRBV7-9 and TRBJ1-1, with a weak D call TRBD1 (6 bases). The CDR3 totals 13 residues. Germline lookup yields CDR1 SEHNR and CDR2 FQNEAQ (reference sequence). Trimming cost V 4 bases and J 11 bases, with 17 bases left between them. CDR3 residues: CASSSSLDSLAFF. CDR3 nucleotide sequence: TGTGCCAGCAGCTCTAGCCTGGACAGTCTTGCTTTCTTT.

This chain links TRBV13 with TRBJ2-4; 11 bases fit TRBD2. CDR3 size: 16 residues. Unmatched junction bases numbered 4, after V lost 3 bases and J lost 3 bases. The germline gives CDR1 PRHDT, CDR2 FYEKMQ (reference sequence). The CDR3 sequence is CASSFSGGANKNIQYF. The CDR3 bases are TGTGCCAGCAGCTTTAGCGGGGGGGCAAACAAAAACATTCAGTACTTC.

This clonotype was counted at least ten times. The chain has TRBV4-1 and TRBJ2-3, with D perhaps being TRBD1 or TRBD2 (5 bases each). The CDR3 length is 15 residues. Trimming cost V 0 bases and J 6 bases, with 13 bases left between them. Germline V gene lookup returns CDR1 MGHRA and CDR2 YSYEKL. The CDR3 DNA follows: TGCGCCAGCAGCCAAGAGGTTGGGGGTTGGGATACGCAGTATTTT. Translation: CASSQEVGGWDTQYF.

This clonotype occurred a few times. The chain carries TRBV7-9 and TRBJ2-7; 8 positions agree with TRBD2. The J segment lost 2 bases and the V segment lost 7 bases, leaving 22 bases of the junction unmatched. Germline V gene sequence: CDR1 SEHNR, CDR2 FQNEAQ (reference sequence). The CDR3 totals 19 residues. The CDR3 region is CASTPVAGGQPFIPYEQYF. CDR3 nucleotides: TGTGCCAGCACTCCAGTGGCGGGAGGCCAACCTTTTATACCCTACGAGCAGTACTTC. The whole variable domain, remainder taken from reference TRBV7-9 and TRBJ2-7, is DTGVSQNPRHKITKRGQNVTFRCDPISEHNRLYWYRQTLGQGPEFLTYFQNEAQLEKSRLLSDRFSAERPKGSFSTLEIQRTEQGDSAMYLCASTPVAGGQPFIPYEQYFGPGTRLTVT.

A word on this clonotype: A read error may produce the germline difference seen at one junction end. V gene TRBV15 combines with J gene TRBJ1-1; 7 nucleotides match TRBD1. CDR3 length: 16 amino acids. Germline V gives CDR1 LNHNV, CDR2 YYDKDF (reference sequence). The CDR3: CATSYRGRISNTEASF. In DNA, the CDR3 is TGTGCCACCAGCTACAGGGGACGGATTTCAAACACTGAAGCTTCCTTT.

In regard to this clonotype: This sequence may be a read error, since a much larger clone differs from it by one base. The V gene is TRBV7-9, the J gene TRBJ2-6; D is perhaps TRBD1 (5 bases). The CDR3 extends over 16 amino acids. Germline CDR1 and CDR2: SEHNR and FQNEAQ (reference sequence). The CDR3 DNA sequence: TGTGCCAGCAGCCAACCCTCTATCTCTGGGGCCAGCGTCCTGACTTTC. This sequence encodes CASSQPSISGASVLTF. Full variable domain (rest looked up from reference TRBV7-9 and TRBJ2-6): DTGVSQNPRHKITKRGQNVTFRCDPISEHNRLYWYRQTLGQGPEFLTYFQNEAQLEKSRLLSDRFSAERPKGSFSTLEIQRTEQGDSAMYLCASSQPSISGASVLTFGAGSRLTVL.

In this sample, this clonotype turned up many times. The chain links TRBV30 to TRBJ1-4, with unresolved D. V gave up 1 base and J gave up 5 bases, with 14 bases separating them. The CDR3 length is 15 residues. Germline V gene data show CDR1 as GTSNPN and CDR2 as SVGIG (reference sequence). The CDR3 region has the DNA TGTGCCTGGAGTGCCTTGAAGACCGGGAATGAAAAACTGTTTTTT. It specifies CAWSALKTGNEKLFF.

The J gene is TRBJ2-1, the V gene TRBV11-2, with TRBD1 identical over 8 bases. Germline assignment: CDR1 SGHAT and CDR2 FQNNGV. V trimming: 3 bases; J trimming: 6 bases; junction bases outside the gene matches: 13. This CDR3 has 17 residues. In DNA form, the CDR3 reads TGTGCCAGCAGCTTGTATCCAGGGGGCTACGTGGGCAATGAGCAGTTCTTC. Translated: CASSLYPGGYVGNEQFF.

The chain employs TRBV7-9 and TRBJ1-1; 11 bases agree with TRBD1. The CDR3 sequence is 15 residues long. V lost 6 bases to trimming and J lost 6 bases; unmatched junction nucleotides: 9. CDR1 and CDR2 (germline): SEHNR, FQNEAQ (reference sequence). The CDR3 region is CASRSGQGADAEAFF. The CDR3 DNA reads TGTGCCAGCAGGTCAGGACAGGGGGCTGACGCTGAAGCTTTCTTT.

This clonotype was recorded many times. The chain joins TRBV4-3 to TRBJ2-3; TRBD1 matches at 8 bases. Germline V lookup: CDR1 LGHNA, CDR2 YSLEER. J lost 4 bases, V lost 2 bases, and 2 bases had no gene match. CDR3 size: 14 residues. The CDR3 DNA follows: TGCGCCAGCAGCCAACAGACAGGGGCAGATACGCAGTATTTT. Protein sequence: CASSQQTGADTQYF.

With regard to this clonotype: A single base separates this from a much larger clone, so it may be a read error. This CDR3 fails to terminate in the conserved phenylalanine or tryptophan, so it likely reflects a read error. The rearrangement links TRBV6-5 to TRBJ2-1, with D hard to call. The CDR3 sequence is 13 residues long. V shed 2 bases and J shed 9 bases, with 11 bases lying between them. Germline V gene sequence: CDR1 MNHEY, CDR2 SVGAGI. This CDR3 reads CASSYGRIGEQFL. The CDR3, as DNA: TGTGCCAGCAGTTACGGACGGATCGGTGAGCAGTTCCTC.

This clonotype has more than one count but fewer than ten. The V and J genes are TRBV19 and TRBJ2-3; possibly TRBD2 for D (5 bases). CDR1 is LNHDA, CDR2 SQIVND, per germline (reference sequence). Trimming removed 0 bases from V and 2 bases from J, with 12 bases in between. The CDR3 has 16 residues. The CDR3 DNA sequence: TGTGCCAGTAGTATAGATCATGCCGGGATCACAGATACGCAGTATTTT. Translation: CASSIDHAGITDTQYF.

This clonotype was found a few times. The rearrangement uses TRBV20-1 and TRBJ2-7, with TRBD2 as a possible D gene (6 bases). The V gene's germline CDR1 is DFQATT and CDR2 SNEGSKA (reference sequence). The CDR3 has 15 residues. V lost 1 base and J 0 bases, leaving 13 bases between the germline ends. CDR3 bases: TGCAGTGCTAGAGCCCGGGACTGGAACTCCTACGAGCAGTACTTC. Its translation: CSARARDWNSYEQYF.

This clonotype was recorded many times. The CDR3 nucleotides are TGTGCCAGCAGCTTGGTCGGACTAGCGGTTAGAGATTCTAGCACAGATACGCAGTATTTT. Translated: CASSLVGLAVRDSSTDTQYF. The chain employs TRBV5-4 and TRBJ2-3; 10 positions agree with TRBD2. V shed 0 bases and J 0 bases; nucleotides not matched to a gene: 13. CDR1 is SGHNT, CDR2 YYREEE, per germline (reference sequence). This CDR3 has 20 amino acids.

This clonotype was counted at least ten times. The chain joins TRBV20-1 to TRBJ2-1; no definite D call. V dropped 5 bases and J dropped 1 base, with 0 bases sitting between them. CDR1 and CDR2 (germline): DFQATT, SNEGSKA (reference sequence). The CDR3 sequence is 10 residues long. The CDR3 here is CSASYNEQFF. DNA for the CDR3: TGCAGTGCTTCCTACAATGAGCAGTTCTTC.

The CDR3, as DNA: TGTGCCAGCAGTTACTCGAAAGTCCAGCGGGAGAGCACCGGGGAGCTGTTTTTT. Its protein is CASSYSKVQRESTGELFF. This rearrangement joins TRBV6-5 to TRBJ2-2; TRBD2 matches at 8 bases. The CDR3 length is 18 residues. After removal of 0 bases from V and 4 bases from J, the junction contained 10 bases not matched to a gene. Germline lookup yields CDR1 MNHEY and CDR2 SVGAGI.

Turning to this clonotype: A much larger clone lies one base from this, so it may be a read error. The chain couples TRBV5-6 to TRBJ2-7; 7 positions agree with TRBD2. Germline lookup yields CDR1 SGHDT and CDR2 YYEEEE. There are 15 residues in the CDR3. The CDR3 loop is CASSLSGLPNYEQCF. CDR3 nucleotides: TGTGCCAGCAGCTTGTCGGGACTACCAAACTACGAGCAGTGCTTC.

This clonotype has ten or more counts. The chain combines TRBV11-2 with TRBJ1-2, with a possible D match to TRBD1 (6 bases). V was trimmed by 4 bases and J by 4 bases, leaving 10 bases between them. The CDR3 consists of 13 residues. CDR1 and CDR2 (germline): SGHAT, FQNNGV. The CDR3 nucleotides read TGTGCCAGCAGCTCCGGGGGCATCTATGGCTACACCTTC. Translated, it gives CASSSGGIYGYTF.

The chain uses TRBV6-2 or TRBV6-3 and TRBJ2-7, with 9 bases lining up with TRBD2. Germline CDR1 is MNHEY and CDR2 is SVGEGT. The V and J ends lost 5 bases and 9 bases, in that order; junction bases with no gene match: 14. The CDR3 is 15 amino acids. Here the CDR3 reads CASSPIGTSLIGQYF. As DNA, the CDR3 is TGTGCCAGCAGTCCAATCGGGACTAGCCTTATCGGGCAGTACTTC.

At least ten counts were recorded for this clonotype. J is TRBJ1-1 and V is TRBV25-1; D not resolved. The CDR3 has 12 residues. The germline V gene has CDR1 MGHDK and CDR2 SYGVNS. V was pared by 7 bases and J by 5 bases, with 11 bases between. The DNA for the CDR3 is TGTGCCAGCAAGCAAACCGGGACTGAAGCTTTCTTT. This encodes CASKQTGTEAFF.

This clonotype was seen only once. Here the CDR3 omits its conserved ending phenylalanine or tryptophan, so a read error is the likely source. The chain uses TRBV7-2 and TRBJ1-6, with TRBD1 as a possible D gene (5 bases). V was clipped by 4 bases and J by 9 bases, with 7 bases between them. The CDR3 runs 12 residues. Germline V gene sequence: CDR1 SGHTA, CDR2 FQGNSA. CDR3 coding DNA: TGTGCCAGCAGCTGGGGCGGTTCACCCCTCCACTCT. Translating it yields CASSWGGSPLHS.

This clonotype was seen many times. The chain couples TRBV15 to TRBJ1-1; no definite D call. Germline CDR1 LNHNV, CDR2 YYDKDF (reference sequence). V shed 5 bases and J shed 2 bases, with 12 bases lying between them. The CDR3 runs 14 residues. CDR3 nucleotide sequence: TGTGCCACCAGCGTTTACTTGGGAAACACTGAAGCTTTCTTT. Its protein is CATSVYLGNTEAFF.

This clonotype was observed a few times. The genes are TRBV11-2 and TRBJ2-3; 7 bases map to TRBD1. This CDR3 spans 12 amino acids. Germline V gene sequence: CDR1 SGHAT, CDR2 FQNNGV. V trimming: 8 bases; J trimming: 9 bases; junction bases outside the gene matches: 8. The chain's CDR3 is CASRQGAWTQYF. The CDR3 DNA follows: TGTGCCAGCCGACAGGGTGCTTGGACGCAGTATTTT.

As for this clonotype: A much larger clone is a single base away; this may be a read error. The rearrangement joins TRBV6-6 to TRBJ2-5; D uncertain. This CDR3 has 15 residues. Looked up from germline, CDR1 is MNHNY and CDR2 is SVGAGI (reference sequence). The CDR3 loop is CAGSYPSAEFATQYF. DNA of the CDR3: TGTGCCGGCAGTTACCCCTCGGCCGAATTTGCGACCCAGTACTTC.